These T cell receptor beta chains were read from a single sample in a study of tumor-infiltrating lymphocytes in localized non-small cell lung cancer. Repertoires were generated with immunoSEQ multiplex PCR, while TCRdb's copy carries only in-frame clones and drops some. The data contain 15,000 to 20,000 clones, less than 80% of them singletons. What was sequenced was lung tumor tissue. Receptor source: a human donor with non-small cell lung cancer. CDR3s include the opening cysteine and the closing phenylalanine or tryptophan. A D gene is named only where the DNA matches it firmly. Clone size is given for some rows only: seen once, a few or many times, or a class if the clone is expanded.

CDR3 length	D gene	clone size	V gene	J gene	CDR3 DNA	CDR3 protein
12	.	.	TRBV19	TRBJ1-1	TGTGCCAGTAGTATAGATTCCCGCCCCGCGATCTTT	CASSIDSRPAIF
18	TRBD1	.	TRBV28	TRBJ1-1	TGTGCCAGCAGTTTTAACTTGGACAGGGCAGAACCCTTCACTGAAGCTTTCTTT	CASSFNLDRAEPFTEAFF
15	.	.	TRBV11-2	TRBJ2-7	TGTGCCAGCAGCTTAACGGGCAGGGAGTTCGGGGAGCAGTACTTC	CASSLTGREFGEQYF
12	.	.	TRBV29-1	TRBJ1-2	TGCAGCGTTAGGACAGTATTAGAGGGCTACACCTTC	CSVRTVLEGYTF
13	TRBD1	.	TRBV30	TRBJ1-2	TGTGCCTGGAGTGTATCTCCGGGACAGGGCTACACCTTC	CAWSVSPGQGYTF
14	.	.	TRBV28	TRBJ1-3	TGTGCCAGCAGTTCGGGGCAGCGAGGAAACACCATATATTTT	CASSSGQRGNTIYF
13	.	.	TRBV27	TRBJ2-6	TGTTTCCTGGGGTACTCTGGGGCCAACGTCCTGACTTTC	CFLGYSGANVLTF
13	.	.	TRBV5-4	TRBJ2-3	TGTGCCAGCAGCGTCATAAGCACAGATACGCAGTATTTT	CASSVISTDTQYF
16	TRBD1	.	TRBV4-2	TRBJ1-3	TGTGCCAGCAGCCAAGAGGAGGGGGCGAGTGGAAACACCATATATTTT	CASSQEEGASGNTIYF
15	.	few	TRBV15	TRBJ2-1	TGTGCCACGACTCGGCCCCGACAGGGAGGGAATGAGCAGTTCTTC	CATTRPRQGGNEQFF
15	TRBD1	.	TRBV4-2	TRBJ1-1	TGTGCCAGCAGCCAATCAAACAGGGGGTTCACTGAAGCTTTCTTT	CASSQSNRGFTEAFF
16	.	.	TRBV5-1	TRBJ2-3	TGCGCCAGCACTCCTGCCGCCGGTTTTGGCACAGATACGCAGTATTTT	CASTPAAGFGTDTQYF
13	TRBD1	.	TRBV6-5	TRBJ2-7	TGTGCCAGCAGTTACAGGGGGCGCTACGAGCAGTACTTC	CASSYRGRYEQYF
13	TRBD2	.	TRBV2	TRBJ2-7	TGTGCCAGCAGTTTAGCGGGAACCTACGAGCAGTACTTC	CASSLAGTYEQYF
12	.	.	TRBV30	TRBJ2-7	TGTGCCTACCGGGACACCTTCTACGAGCAGTACTTC	CAYRDTFYEQYF
18	TRBD2	.	TRBV5-1	TRBJ2-2	TGCGCCAGCAGCTTCCAGGGACTAGCGGAGCCGAACACCGGGGAGCTGTTTTTT	CASSFQGLAEPNTGELFF
15	.	.	TRBV7-9	TRBJ1-5	TGTGCCAGCAGCTTAGGTCCGGGGAATAATCAGCCCCAGCATTTT	CASSLGPGNNQPQHF
12	.	.	TRBV6-6	TRBJ1-4	TGTGCCAGCAGTTACAAGGAGGGAAAACTGTTTTTT	CASSYKEGKLFF
14	TRBD1	.	TRBV28	TRBJ1-1	TGTGCCAGCAGTTTACCCGGGACAGGCTTGAAAGCTTTCTTT	CASSLPGTGLKAFF
13	.	.	TRBV19	TRBJ2-3	TGTGCCAGTTCACAGCGGCTCACAGATACGCAGTATTTT	CASSQRLTDTQYF
13	.	once	TRBV28	TRBJ1-1	TGTGCCAGCAGGCCCCCGGGGCCCAAAAGAGCTTTCTTT	CASRPPGPKRAFF
15	TRBD1	.	TRBV6-4	TRBJ2-1	TGTGCCAGCAGTGACTCGACAGGGGGCTACAATGAGCAGTTCTTC	CASSDSTGGYNEQFF
16	.	.	TRBV6-5	TRBJ1-1	TGTGCCAGCAGTTACTCAACCGAGGGGTTGAACACTGAAGCTTTCTTT	CASSYSTEGLNTEAFF
11	.	.	TRBV10-2	TRBJ2-7	TGCGCCAGCAGTGAGAGGTACGAGCAGTACTTC	CASSERYEQYF
13	.	.	TRBV4-1	TRBJ1-2	TGCGCCAGCAGCCCCCAGGGTTCGCGTGGCTACACCTTC	CASSPQGSRGYTF
16	.	once	TRBV6-1	TRBJ1-6	TGTGCCAGCAGTGAAGGAGAAGCATACTATAATTCACCCCTCCACTTT	CASSEGEAYYNSPLHF
15	.	.	TRBV6-5	TRBJ2-1	TGTGCCAGCAGTCGTGACAGGCCAGGGTACAATGAGCAGTTCTTC	CASSRDRPGYNEQFF
13	.	.	TRBV11-2	TRBJ1-1	TGTGCCAGCAGCTTAGTGTCGAACACTGAAGCTTTCTTT	CASSLVSNTEAFF
21	.	.	TRBV14	TRBJ2-5	TGTGCCAGCAGCCAAGATAGGGGACGGGCAGGCCCGTGGAGGGAGGAAGAGACCCAGTACTTC	CASSQDRGRAGPWREEETQYF
14	.	.	TRBV30	TRBJ1-1	TGTGCCTCCACCAGTCCGGGCATGAACACTGAAGCTTTCTTT	CASTSPGMNTEAFF
14	TRBD1	.	TRBV11-2	TRBJ1-2	TGTGCCAGCAGCTCCCGACAGGGGGACTATGGCTACACCTTC	CASSSRQGDYGYTF
15	TRBD2	.	TRBV5-4	TRBJ2-7	TGTGCCAGCAGCTTGGCCGTAGCGGGAGGGCGCGAGCAGTACTTC	CASSLAVAGGREQYF
14	.	.	TRBV19	TRBJ2-3	TGTGCCAGTAGCGGAGGGAGAGGGGCAGATACGCAGTATTTT	CASSGGRGADTQYF
16	TRBD2	few	TRBV6-6	TRBJ2-1	TGTGCCAGCAGTTACCCACTAGCGGGAGGGTTCAATGAGCAGTTCTTC	CASSYPLAGGFNEQFF